Presented here are 28 T cell receptor beta chains from one specimen sequenced in a study of a mutant IDH1 vaccine in newly diagnosed glioma. Which antigens these TCRs recognize remains unknown. Method: immunoSEQ multiplex PCR; TCRdb's copy keeps in-frame clones and lacks some. Among about 50,000 clones listed, roughly four fifths were seen once. Indicated time point: week 35, safety follow-up. Alongside topical imiquimod, each dose of vaccine comprised 300 ug of mutant IDH1 20-mer peptide. The specimen was PBMCs, collected from a glioma patient whose treatment included an IDH1 peptide vaccine. Source of these receptors: a man aged 35 to 55 with glioma.

The rearrangement joins TRBV7-2 to TRBJ2-1; no definite D call. The CDR3 extends over 14 amino acids. V was pared by 0 bases and J by 2 bases, with 5 bases between. CDR1 and CDR2 from the germline V gene are SGHTA and FQGNSA. CDR3 sequence reads: CASSLAGPYNEQFF. For the CDR3, the DNA is TGTGCCAGCAGCTTAGCAGGCCCCTACAATGAGCAGTTCTTC.

The CDR3 loop reads CASSLTALQNTGELFF. DNA of the CDR3: TGTGCCAGCAGCTTAACGGCTTTACAGAACACCGGGGAGCTGTTTTTT. The V call is TRBV7-9, the J call TRBJ2-2; no clear D. V lost 2 bases and J lost 1, with 11 bases in between. Germline V lookup: CDR1 SEHNR, CDR2 FQNEAQ (reference sequence). This CDR3 comprises 16 residues. Variable domain in full (rest from reference TRBV7-9 and TRBJ2-2): DTGVSQNPRHKITKRGQNVTFRCDPISEHNRLYWYRQTLGQGPEFLTYFQNEAQLEKSRLLSDRFSAERPKGSFSTLEIQRTEQGDSAMYLCASSLTALQNTGELFFGEGSRLTVL.

J is TRBJ2-2 and V is TRBV7-2, with D uncertain. The CDR3 has 14 residues. Germline V CDR1 and CDR2: SGHTA, FQGNSA. Trimming stripped 1 base from V and 2 bases from J, with 5 bases between. The CDR3 DNA follows: TGTGCCAGCAGCTTAGTACTAAACACCGGGGAGCTGTTTTTT. Its protein product is CASSLVLNTGELFF.

The V gene is TRBV4-2, the J gene TRBJ2-1; D unresolved. V was cut by 0 bases and J by 8 bases, with 5 bases left in between. The germline V gene encodes CDR1 LGHNA and CDR2 YNFKEQ. The CDR3 length is 12 residues. CDR3 in amino acids: CASSQDGHEQFF. CDR3 coding DNA: TGTGCCAGCAGCCAAGATGGCCATGAGCAGTTCTTC.

The V and J genes are TRBV27 and TRBJ2-7; tentatively, D is TRBD2 (5 bases). The length of the CDR3 is 15 residues. Trimming pared 3 bases from V and 0 bases from J, leaving 12 bases between. Per the germline V gene, CDR1 is MNHEY and CDR2 is SMNVEV (reference sequence). The CDR3 bases are TGTGCCAGCAGTTTCAGGACGGGGAGCTCCTACGAGCAGTACGTC. It is translated as CASSFRTGSSYEQYV.

This clone was observed a few times. This chain connects TRBV4-1 to TRBJ1-5, with TRBD1 matching 10 bases. The J segment lost 6 bases and the V segment lost 0 bases, leaving 5 bases of the junction unmatched. Germline values: CDR1 MGHRA, CDR2 YSYEKL. The CDR3 totals 16 residues. Here the CDR3 reads CASSQDQGQGSQPQHF. CDR3 nucleotides: TGCGCCAGCAGCCAAGATCAGGGACAGGGGAGTCAGCCCCAGCATTTT.

V and J are TRBV5-6 and TRBJ2-3; perhaps TRBD1 as D (5 bases). CDR1 is SGHDT, CDR2 YYEEEE, per germline. This CDR3 has 12 amino acids. Trimming left V 4 bases short and J 2 bases short, with 5 bases between. Here the CDR3 DNA reads TGTGCCAGCAGCGGACACACAGATACGCAGTATTTT. Amino acids: CASSGHTDTQYF.

This chain joins TRBV10-3 and TRBJ2-7; possible D gene TRBD1, 6 bases. CDR3 length: 11 residues. CDR1 is ENHRY and CDR2 is SYGVKD in the germline V gene. V lost 8 bases and J lost 4, with 9 bases in between. Written as DNA, the CDR3 is TGTGCCATCTCGGACAGTTACGAGCAGTACTTC. It encodes CAISDSYEQYF.

This chain joins TRBV29-1 and TRBJ2-7; 8 bases are shared with TRBD1. Germline assignment: CDR1 SQVTM and CDR2 ANQGSEA. V lost 7 bases to trimming and J lost 6 bases; unmatched junction nucleotides: 5. The CDR3 runs to 11 residues. The CDR3 is CSADRGGEQYF. CDR3 DNA: TGCAGCGCAGACAGGGGAGGCGAGCAGTACTTC.

Ten or more counts support this clone. V and J are TRBV4-3 and TRBJ1-1; D is unresolved. The ends were cut back, 1 base at V and 6 bases at J, with 21 bases in the middle. Per the germline V gene, CDR1 is LGHNA and CDR2 is YSLEER. This CDR3 contains 17 residues. CDR3 nucleotide sequence: TGCGCCAGCAGCCAAGGGACCCACAGTTCGGGGAATCCTGAAGCTTTCTTT. As protein: CASSQGTHSSGNPEAFF.

The rearrangement joins TRBV13 to TRBJ2-7; 10 nucleotides align to TRBD2. The CDR3 has 17 amino acids. J gave up 3 bases and V 5 bases, and 13 bases lay outside the gene matches. The V gene's germline CDR1 is PRHDT and CDR2 FYEKMQ (reference sequence). The CDR3: CASSRPVGLALGYEQYF. The CDR3 coding sequence is TGTGCCAGCAGCCGTCCGGTGGGACTAGCGCTGGGCTACGAGCAGTACTTC.

The CDR3 is CASSVEGQPGNTIYF. The CDR3 bases are TGTGCCAGCAGCGTAGAGGGACAGCCTGGAAACACCATATATTTT. This rearrangement joins TRBV9 to TRBJ1-3; 7 bases map to TRBD1. Germline-derived CDR1 and CDR2 are SGDLS and YYNGEE. V dropped 0 bases and J dropped 2; count of bases not matched to a gene: 2. This CDR3 region has 15 residues.

The chain uses TRBV11-3 and TRBJ2-6, with no clear D. This CDR3 region has 15 residues. Trimming took 5 bases from V and 0 from J, leaving 8 bases between them. Germline CDR1 and CDR2: SGHNT and YENEEA. The CDR3 is CASSPGSSGANVLTF. The DNA for the CDR3 is TGTGCCAGCAGCCCTGGGTCCTCTGGGGCCAACGTCCTGACTTTC.

The rearrangement links TRBV6-1 to TRBJ1-2; the D is unclear. Germline-derived CDR1 and CDR2 are MNHNS and SASEGT. The CDR3 extends over 13 amino acids. V lost 11 bases, J lost 7 bases, and 20 bases lay in between. The CDR3 DNA reads as TGTGCCGGCCGCGGCGGGAACCTCGGTGGCTACACCTTC. This gives the protein CAGRGGNLGGYTF.

The chain is built from TRBV4-1 and TRBJ1-2; the match to TRBD1 covers 10 bases. The ends lost 3 bases at V and 6 bases at J; junction bases unmatched: 7. CDR1 MGHRA and CDR2 YSYEKL come from the germline V gene. CDR3 size: 15 residues. The CDR3 DNA reads as TGCGCCAGCAGCCATATTCCGGGACAGGGGAATGGCTACACCTTC. As protein: CASSHIPGQGNGYTF.

V is TRBV5-8 and J is TRBJ1-5, with D possibly being TRBD1 (6 bases). This CDR3 has 16 residues. Germline CDR1 reads SGHTS; CDR2 reads YDEGEE. V shed 5 bases and J shed 1 base, with 16 bases lying between them. CDR3 DNA: TGTGCCAGCAGACGAGGGGGGGGCAAGAGCAATCAGCCCCAGCATTTT. This translates into CASRRGGGKSNQPQHF.

The chain recombines TRBV6-6 with TRBJ2-1, with 12 bases fitting TRBD1. CDR3 size: 15 residues. V was pared by 3 bases and J by 7 bases, with 4 bases of the junction left unmatched. Germline CDR1 reads MNHNY; CDR2 reads SVGAGI (reference sequence). CDR3 nucleotides: TGTGCCAGCAGTTATGAGGGACAGGGGGCAAATGAGCAGTTCTTC. Translation: CASSYEGQGANEQFF.

This sequence joins TRBV7-2 and TRBJ1-1, with D hard to call. There are 15 residues in the CDR3. V dropped 0 bases and J dropped 0 bases, with 8 bases sitting between them. Germline V gives CDR1 SGHTA, CDR2 FQGNSA. The CDR3 spells CASSLAPMVNTEAFF. The DNA for the CDR3 is TGTGCCAGCAGCTTAGCTCCGATGGTGAACACTGAAGCTTTCTTT.

The chain carries TRBV5-1 and TRBJ2-1, with a weak D call TRBD2 (5 bases). Trimming removed 1 base at V and 0 bases at J, with 8 bases between. The CDR3 totals 15 residues. Per germline, CDR1 SGHRS and CDR2 YFSETQ. Here the CDR3 DNA reads TGCGCCAGCAGCTTGACTCTAGCCTCCTACAATGAGCAGTTCTTC. Amino acids: CASSLTLASYNEQFF.

V gene TRBV28 combines with J gene TRBJ2-3; D ambiguous. Germline assignment: CDR1 MDHEN and CDR2 SYDVKM. Trimming removed 2 bases from V and 2 bases from J, with 8 bases in between. This CDR3 is 14 amino acids long. CDR3 nucleotide sequence: TGTGCCAGCAGTTTACGGATCGACACAGATACGCAGTATTTT. Amino acid sequence: CASSLRIDTDTQYF.

The gene calls are TRBV11-3 and TRBJ2-7; perhaps TRBD2 as D (5 bases). The CDR3 covers 17 residues. The V and J ends lost 1 base and 2 bases respectively, with 18 bases between them. The germline gives CDR1 SGHNT, CDR2 YENEEA. The CDR3: CASSLGGRQSFTYEQYV. Written as DNA, the CDR3 is TGTGCCAGCAGCTTAGGAGGGCGGCAGTCGTTCACCTACGAGCAGTACGTC.

The chain employs TRBV4-1 and TRBJ1-5; a possible D gene is TRBD1 (5 bases). The length of the CDR3 is 17 residues. V was pared by 3 bases and J by 0 bases, with 15 bases between. Germline V CDR1 and CDR2: MGHRA, YSYEKL. CDR3 region: CASSQEIRVDSNQPQHF. The CDR3 DNA reads as TGCGCCAGCAGCCAGGAGATCAGGGTGGATAGCAATCAGCCCCAGCATTTT.

The V call is TRBV5-1, the J call TRBJ2-1, with D uncertain. CDR1 SGHRS and CDR2 YFSETQ come from the germline V gene. This CDR3 is 14 amino acids long. V shed 4 bases and J shed 8 bases, with 16 bases lying between them. CDR3 region: CASSLVGPMDEQFF. The CDR3 DNA reads TGCGCCAGCAGCCTGGTTGGCCCGATGGATGAGCAGTTCTTC.

Remarks on this clone: The junction differs from germline at one of its ends, possibly a read error. The chain uses TRBV15 and TRBJ2-3; possibly TRBD1 for D (6 bases). The CDR3 length is 12 residues. Per germline, CDR1 LNHNV and CDR2 YYDKDF (reference sequence). The CDR3 reads CATGRGPDTQYF. CDR3 DNA sequence: TGTGCCACCGGCAGGGGCCCAGATACGCAGTATTTT.

The CDR3 protein is CASSRSQGRGGANVLTF. The CDR3 coding sequence is TGTGCCAGCTCTAGATCACAGGGGCGAGGTGGGGCCAACGTCCTGACTTTC. This chain joins TRBV18 and TRBJ2-6, with 7 positions matching TRBD1. This CDR3 has 17 amino acids. Trimming took 6 bases from V and 3 from J; bases not matched to a gene: 11. Germline lookup yields CDR1 KGHSH and CDR2 LQKENI.

This chain connects TRBV6-1 to TRBJ2-1; the match to TRBD2 covers 8 bases. The CDR3 has 16 amino acids. With 1 base clipped from V and 5 bases from J, the junction kept 7 bases outside the gene matches. Germline CDR1 MNHNS, CDR2 SASEGT. CDR3 coding DNA: TGTGCCAGCAGTGAAGTTCGAGGGACTAGTAACAATGAGCAGTTCTTC. Amino acids: CASSEVRGTSNNEQFF.

There are a few counts of this clone. J is TRBJ1-2 and V is TRBV6-5; D is unresolved. Trimming took 3 bases from V and 6 from J, leaving 14 bases between them. Germline V CDR1 and CDR2: MNHEY, SVGAGI. The CDR3 is made up of 14 amino acids. The CDR3: CASSYSGGSDGYTF. CDR3 sequence (DNA): TGTGCCAGCAGTTATTCTGGAGGGTCGGATGGCTACACCTTC.

The V call is TRBV11-3, the J call TRBJ2-2; D possibly corresponds to TRBD2 (5 bases). This CDR3 is 14 amino acids long. V was pared by 7 bases and J by 4 bases, with 13 bases between. The germline gives CDR1 SGHNT, CDR2 YENEEA. The CDR3 region is CASTILGPTGELFF. DNA for the CDR3: TGTGCCAGCACCATACTAGGCCCCACCGGGGAGCTGTTTTTT.